The entry that follows covers one T cell receptor (beta chain) sequence. The junction differs from germline at one of its ends, possibly a read error. This table comes from immunoSEQ multiplex PCR, and its TCRdb copy is limited to in-frame clones, with some not included. The sample yields some 64,000 clones, 87% seen once. These data are taken from a study of OX40 agonist ivuxolimab in advanced cancers. The CDR3 has 16 residues. Germline CDR1 is SGHRS and CDR2 is YFSETQ. The input for sequencing was CD4+ or CD8+ T cells sorted from blood, taken in a trial of the OX40 agonist ivuxolimab. The rearrangement links TRBV5-1 to TRBJ2-3, with a tentative D call TRBD2 (6 bases). The clonotype originates from an adult with an advanced solid tumor such as melanoma, head and neck, liver or kidney cancer. For the CDR3, the DNA is TGCGCCAGCGGCTTGCGAGGAGGGGATAGCACAGATACGCAGTATTTT. Encoded protein: CASGLRGGDSTDTQYF.